This TCR beta chain originates from a study of blood T cell repertoires in COVID-19. The overall study: PBMCs, B-cell-depleted T cells, or T cells provided the cDNA or gDNA that made up the material.

In the authors' workflow: Amplification with reference gene primers provided the estimates of nucleated cell counts. Sequencing used immunoSEQ multiplex PCR; TCRdb keeps in-frame clones, though not all of them. The DNA was the basis for D and trimming; V, J and clone size are from that table. The sample includes approximately 110,000 clones, about 94% of them seen just once. Followed over time, Seattle patients had been enrolled while infection was active. In germline, CDR1 is MNHNS, CDR2 SASEGT. The CDR3 loop spans 15 amino acids. J was trimmed by 3 bases and V by 3 bases; bases with no gene match: 3.

This sequence joins TRBV6-1 and TRBJ1-4; 8 nucleotides line up with TRBD1. Sequencing used peripheral blood. This TCR was sampled from a man aged 50-59 years with COVID-19, enrolled during active disease. The CDR3 is CASSDRGQANEKLFF. CDR3 sequence (DNA): TGTGCCAGCAGTGACAGGGGGCAGGCTAATGAAAAACTGTTTTTT.